The rows below give T cell receptor beta chains drawn from one sample of a study of blood T cell repertoires in COVID-19. Method: immunoSEQ multiplex PCR; TCRdb's copy keeps in-frame clones and lacks some. The sample includes roughly 38,000 clones, more than 70% of them seen just once. Sample: peripheral blood. Receptors originate from a man aged 70-80 years with acute or convalescent COVID-19. The CDR3 runs from the conserved cysteine through the conserved F or W. D genes are given only for firm matches. Clone size, where shown, is once, few, many, or a class for clones that have expanded.

J: TRBJ2-3; V: TRBV5-1; D: TRBD1; size: NA; DNA: TGCGCCAGCAGCCAGGGGGCAGGGGCAGATACGCAGTATTTT; CDR3: CASSQGAGADTQYF
J: TRBJ2-7; V: TRBV27; D: TRBD2; size: many; DNA: TGTGCCAGCAGTGTCTCCTTTACTAGCGGGAGGACCGGGGAGCAGTACTTC; CDR3: CASSVSFTSGRTGEQYF
J: TRBJ1-6; V: TRBV10-1; D: TRBD1; size: NA; DNA: TGCGCCAGCAGCGTAGGCCCCGGACAGGATAATAATTCACCCCTCCACTTT; CDR3: CASSVGPGQDNNSPLHF
J: TRBJ1-4; V: TRBV2; D: NA; size: NA; DNA: TGTGCCAGCAGTGAAGCGAGGGTAGAAAAACTGTTTTTT; CDR3: CASSEARVEKLFF
J: TRBJ1-3; V: TRBV19; D: NA; size: NA; DNA: TGTGCCAGTAGTCGAAGCGATGCTGGAAACACCATATATTTT; CDR3: CASSRSDAGNTIYF
J: TRBJ2-1; V: TRBV11-2; D: TRBD2; size: NA; DNA: TGTGCCAGCAGCTGGGGTGGGGGGACTAGCGGGTACAATGAGCAGTTCTTC; CDR3: CASSWGGGTSGYNEQFF
J: TRBJ2-3; V: TRBV28; D: NA; size: NA; DNA: TGTGCCAGCAGCTCACAGGCGACAGATACGCAGTATTTT; CDR3: CASSSQATDTQYF
J: TRBJ1-5; V: TRBV6-2/TRBV6-3; D: TRBD1; size: NA; DNA: TGTGCCAGCAGTTACGGACAGGAATTTCATAGCAATCAGCCCCAGCATTTT; CDR3: CASSYGQEFHSNQPQHF
J: TRBJ2-3; V: TRBV6-5; D: NA; size: NA; DNA: TGTGCCAGCAGCGGACTCACGACGCAGTATTTT; CDR3: CASSGLTTQYF
J: TRBJ1-1; V: TRBV5-1; D: NA; size: NA; DNA: TGCGCCAGCAGCTTGGGCGGAAGGAACACTGAAGCTTTCTTT; CDR3: CASSLGGRNTEAFF
J: TRBJ1-5; V: TRBV23-1; D: TRBD1; size: NA; DNA: TGCGCCAGCAGTCAATCGCGGACAGGGTGCAATCAGCCCCAGCATTTT; CDR3: CASSQSRTGCNQPQHF
J: TRBJ1-4; V: TRBV18; D: NA; size: NA; DNA: TGTGCCAGCTCACCGTCCTCCAGGGGAAGTGAAAAACTGTTTTTT; CDR3: CASSPSSRGSEKLFF
J: TRBJ1-5; V: TRBV6-5; D: TRBD1; size: NA; DNA: TGTGCCAGCAGTTTTGACAGGGTCAATCAGCCCCAGCATTTT; CDR3: CASSFDRVNQPQHF
J: TRBJ1-5; V: TRBV3-1/TRBV3-2; D: TRBD1; size: NA; DNA: TGTGCCAGCAGCGAGGGACAGGGAGGTCAGCCCCAGCATTTT; CDR3: CASSEGQGGQPQHF
J: TRBJ2-3; V: TRBV6-1; D: NA; size: NA; DNA: TGTGCCAGCAGTGAAGAGGACACCTTGTCGGCAGATACGCAGTATTTT; CDR3: CASSEEDTLSADTQYF
J: TRBJ1-2; V: TRBV10-1; D: TRBD1; size: NA; DNA: TGCGCCAGCAGTGAGTCGGGACAGCCTATAGATTATGGCTACACCTTC; CDR3: CASSESGQPIDYGYTF
J: TRBJ1-1; V: TRBV7-9; D: NA; size: NA; DNA: TGTGCCAGCAGCTGGACACAGGGAGCTGAAGCTTTCTTT; CDR3: CASSWTQGAEAFF
J: TRBJ1-2; V: TRBV6-5; D: NA; size: NA; DNA: TGTGCCAGCAGCAATGGACAAAATTATGGCTACACCTTC; CDR3: CASSNGQNYGYTF
J: TRBJ2-7; V: TRBV5-1; D: NA; size: NA; DNA: TGCGCCAGCGGGCGGGAAGGCTTTTACGAGCAGTACTTC; CDR3: CASGREGFYEQYF
J: TRBJ2-5; V: TRBV30; D: NA; size: NA; DNA: TGTGCCTGGAGTCTCGAAGCGCGGGATCAAGAGACCCAGTACTTC; CDR3: CAWSLEARDQETQYF
J: TRBJ1-2; V: TRBV2; D: NA; size: NA; DNA: TGTGCCAGCAGTGAAAGTGGGGCTGATGGCTACACCTTC; CDR3: CASSESGADGYTF
J: TRBJ2-7; V: TRBV6-5; D: TRBD1; size: once; DNA: TGTGCCAGCAGCCGAGGGGGCAGGGATCCCTACGAGCAGTACTTC; CDR3: CASSRGGRDPYEQYF
J: TRBJ2-4; V: TRBV18; D: TRBD1; size: NA; DNA: TGTGCCAGCTCACCTAGACCGACAGGGGTTGCCAAAAACATTCAGTACTTC; CDR3: CASSPRPTGVAKNIQYF
J: TRBJ1-1; V: TRBV6-2/TRBV6-3; D: NA; size: NA; DNA: TGTGCCAGCAGTACCCCCGGGAGCACTGAAGCTTTCTTT; CDR3: CASSTPGSTEAFF
J: TRBJ1-4; V: TRBV19; D: NA; size: NA; DNA: TGTGCCAGTAGTATGAGGGAGAGTGAAAAACTGTTTTTT; CDR3: CASSMRESEKLFF
J: TRBJ2-1; V: TRBV30; D: TRBD1; size: once; DNA: TGTGCCTGGAGTGTAATTACAGGGGATCCAAATGAGCAGTTCTTC; CDR3: CAWSVITGDPNEQFF
J: TRBJ1-6; V: TRBV27; D: NA; size: NA; DNA: TGTGCCAGCAGTTTATCTTGGGGCGGAGCAGATTCACCCCTCCACTTT; CDR3: CASSLSWGGADSPLHF
J: TRBJ2-5; V: TRBV18; D: TRBD2; size: NA; DNA: TGTGCCAGCTCCCCAATTCCCCAGCGGGAGCTTTTAGAGACCCAGTACTTC; CDR3: CASSPIPQRELLETQYF
J: TRBJ1-2; V: TRBV19; D: NA; size: NA; DNA: TGTGCCAGTAAACAGGGACGGAACTATGGCTACACCTTC; CDR3: CASKQGRNYGYTF
J: TRBJ2-1; V: TRBV6-2/TRBV6-3; D: NA; size: few; DNA: TGTGCCAGCAGTTATGGTCGAAGGGGTAAGGGAGAGCAGTTCTTC; CDR3: CASSYGRRGKGEQFF
J: TRBJ2-1; V: TRBV6-1; D: NA; size: NA; DNA: TGTGCCAGCAGTGAAACAGGACAAAAGAATGAGCAGTTCTTC; CDR3: CASSETGQKNEQFF
J: TRBJ1-5; V: TRBV4-2; D: NA; size: NA; DNA: TGTGCCAGCAACCCCGAGGGGGGCAATCAGCCCCAGCATTTT; CDR3: CASNPEGGNQPQHF
J: TRBJ2-1; V: TRBV7-3; D: NA; size: NA; DNA: TGTGCCAGCAGCTCGGGTGCGGAAGAGCAGTTCTTC; CDR3: CASSSGAEEQFF